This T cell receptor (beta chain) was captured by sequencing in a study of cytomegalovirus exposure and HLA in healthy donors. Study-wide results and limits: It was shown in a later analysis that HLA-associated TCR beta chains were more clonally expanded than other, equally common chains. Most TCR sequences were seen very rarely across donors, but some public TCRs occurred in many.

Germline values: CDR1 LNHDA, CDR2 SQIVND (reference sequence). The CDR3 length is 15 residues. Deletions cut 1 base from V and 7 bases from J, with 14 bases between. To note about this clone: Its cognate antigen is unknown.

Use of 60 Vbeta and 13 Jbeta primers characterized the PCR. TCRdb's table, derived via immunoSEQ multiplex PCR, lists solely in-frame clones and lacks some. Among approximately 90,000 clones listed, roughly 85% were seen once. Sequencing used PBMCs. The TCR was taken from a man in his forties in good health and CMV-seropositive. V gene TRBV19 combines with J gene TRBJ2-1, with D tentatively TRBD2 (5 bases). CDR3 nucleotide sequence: TGTGCCAGTAGTATAGTGAACGGGCCGGGGAATGAGCAGTTCTTC. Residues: CASSIVNGPGNEQFF.